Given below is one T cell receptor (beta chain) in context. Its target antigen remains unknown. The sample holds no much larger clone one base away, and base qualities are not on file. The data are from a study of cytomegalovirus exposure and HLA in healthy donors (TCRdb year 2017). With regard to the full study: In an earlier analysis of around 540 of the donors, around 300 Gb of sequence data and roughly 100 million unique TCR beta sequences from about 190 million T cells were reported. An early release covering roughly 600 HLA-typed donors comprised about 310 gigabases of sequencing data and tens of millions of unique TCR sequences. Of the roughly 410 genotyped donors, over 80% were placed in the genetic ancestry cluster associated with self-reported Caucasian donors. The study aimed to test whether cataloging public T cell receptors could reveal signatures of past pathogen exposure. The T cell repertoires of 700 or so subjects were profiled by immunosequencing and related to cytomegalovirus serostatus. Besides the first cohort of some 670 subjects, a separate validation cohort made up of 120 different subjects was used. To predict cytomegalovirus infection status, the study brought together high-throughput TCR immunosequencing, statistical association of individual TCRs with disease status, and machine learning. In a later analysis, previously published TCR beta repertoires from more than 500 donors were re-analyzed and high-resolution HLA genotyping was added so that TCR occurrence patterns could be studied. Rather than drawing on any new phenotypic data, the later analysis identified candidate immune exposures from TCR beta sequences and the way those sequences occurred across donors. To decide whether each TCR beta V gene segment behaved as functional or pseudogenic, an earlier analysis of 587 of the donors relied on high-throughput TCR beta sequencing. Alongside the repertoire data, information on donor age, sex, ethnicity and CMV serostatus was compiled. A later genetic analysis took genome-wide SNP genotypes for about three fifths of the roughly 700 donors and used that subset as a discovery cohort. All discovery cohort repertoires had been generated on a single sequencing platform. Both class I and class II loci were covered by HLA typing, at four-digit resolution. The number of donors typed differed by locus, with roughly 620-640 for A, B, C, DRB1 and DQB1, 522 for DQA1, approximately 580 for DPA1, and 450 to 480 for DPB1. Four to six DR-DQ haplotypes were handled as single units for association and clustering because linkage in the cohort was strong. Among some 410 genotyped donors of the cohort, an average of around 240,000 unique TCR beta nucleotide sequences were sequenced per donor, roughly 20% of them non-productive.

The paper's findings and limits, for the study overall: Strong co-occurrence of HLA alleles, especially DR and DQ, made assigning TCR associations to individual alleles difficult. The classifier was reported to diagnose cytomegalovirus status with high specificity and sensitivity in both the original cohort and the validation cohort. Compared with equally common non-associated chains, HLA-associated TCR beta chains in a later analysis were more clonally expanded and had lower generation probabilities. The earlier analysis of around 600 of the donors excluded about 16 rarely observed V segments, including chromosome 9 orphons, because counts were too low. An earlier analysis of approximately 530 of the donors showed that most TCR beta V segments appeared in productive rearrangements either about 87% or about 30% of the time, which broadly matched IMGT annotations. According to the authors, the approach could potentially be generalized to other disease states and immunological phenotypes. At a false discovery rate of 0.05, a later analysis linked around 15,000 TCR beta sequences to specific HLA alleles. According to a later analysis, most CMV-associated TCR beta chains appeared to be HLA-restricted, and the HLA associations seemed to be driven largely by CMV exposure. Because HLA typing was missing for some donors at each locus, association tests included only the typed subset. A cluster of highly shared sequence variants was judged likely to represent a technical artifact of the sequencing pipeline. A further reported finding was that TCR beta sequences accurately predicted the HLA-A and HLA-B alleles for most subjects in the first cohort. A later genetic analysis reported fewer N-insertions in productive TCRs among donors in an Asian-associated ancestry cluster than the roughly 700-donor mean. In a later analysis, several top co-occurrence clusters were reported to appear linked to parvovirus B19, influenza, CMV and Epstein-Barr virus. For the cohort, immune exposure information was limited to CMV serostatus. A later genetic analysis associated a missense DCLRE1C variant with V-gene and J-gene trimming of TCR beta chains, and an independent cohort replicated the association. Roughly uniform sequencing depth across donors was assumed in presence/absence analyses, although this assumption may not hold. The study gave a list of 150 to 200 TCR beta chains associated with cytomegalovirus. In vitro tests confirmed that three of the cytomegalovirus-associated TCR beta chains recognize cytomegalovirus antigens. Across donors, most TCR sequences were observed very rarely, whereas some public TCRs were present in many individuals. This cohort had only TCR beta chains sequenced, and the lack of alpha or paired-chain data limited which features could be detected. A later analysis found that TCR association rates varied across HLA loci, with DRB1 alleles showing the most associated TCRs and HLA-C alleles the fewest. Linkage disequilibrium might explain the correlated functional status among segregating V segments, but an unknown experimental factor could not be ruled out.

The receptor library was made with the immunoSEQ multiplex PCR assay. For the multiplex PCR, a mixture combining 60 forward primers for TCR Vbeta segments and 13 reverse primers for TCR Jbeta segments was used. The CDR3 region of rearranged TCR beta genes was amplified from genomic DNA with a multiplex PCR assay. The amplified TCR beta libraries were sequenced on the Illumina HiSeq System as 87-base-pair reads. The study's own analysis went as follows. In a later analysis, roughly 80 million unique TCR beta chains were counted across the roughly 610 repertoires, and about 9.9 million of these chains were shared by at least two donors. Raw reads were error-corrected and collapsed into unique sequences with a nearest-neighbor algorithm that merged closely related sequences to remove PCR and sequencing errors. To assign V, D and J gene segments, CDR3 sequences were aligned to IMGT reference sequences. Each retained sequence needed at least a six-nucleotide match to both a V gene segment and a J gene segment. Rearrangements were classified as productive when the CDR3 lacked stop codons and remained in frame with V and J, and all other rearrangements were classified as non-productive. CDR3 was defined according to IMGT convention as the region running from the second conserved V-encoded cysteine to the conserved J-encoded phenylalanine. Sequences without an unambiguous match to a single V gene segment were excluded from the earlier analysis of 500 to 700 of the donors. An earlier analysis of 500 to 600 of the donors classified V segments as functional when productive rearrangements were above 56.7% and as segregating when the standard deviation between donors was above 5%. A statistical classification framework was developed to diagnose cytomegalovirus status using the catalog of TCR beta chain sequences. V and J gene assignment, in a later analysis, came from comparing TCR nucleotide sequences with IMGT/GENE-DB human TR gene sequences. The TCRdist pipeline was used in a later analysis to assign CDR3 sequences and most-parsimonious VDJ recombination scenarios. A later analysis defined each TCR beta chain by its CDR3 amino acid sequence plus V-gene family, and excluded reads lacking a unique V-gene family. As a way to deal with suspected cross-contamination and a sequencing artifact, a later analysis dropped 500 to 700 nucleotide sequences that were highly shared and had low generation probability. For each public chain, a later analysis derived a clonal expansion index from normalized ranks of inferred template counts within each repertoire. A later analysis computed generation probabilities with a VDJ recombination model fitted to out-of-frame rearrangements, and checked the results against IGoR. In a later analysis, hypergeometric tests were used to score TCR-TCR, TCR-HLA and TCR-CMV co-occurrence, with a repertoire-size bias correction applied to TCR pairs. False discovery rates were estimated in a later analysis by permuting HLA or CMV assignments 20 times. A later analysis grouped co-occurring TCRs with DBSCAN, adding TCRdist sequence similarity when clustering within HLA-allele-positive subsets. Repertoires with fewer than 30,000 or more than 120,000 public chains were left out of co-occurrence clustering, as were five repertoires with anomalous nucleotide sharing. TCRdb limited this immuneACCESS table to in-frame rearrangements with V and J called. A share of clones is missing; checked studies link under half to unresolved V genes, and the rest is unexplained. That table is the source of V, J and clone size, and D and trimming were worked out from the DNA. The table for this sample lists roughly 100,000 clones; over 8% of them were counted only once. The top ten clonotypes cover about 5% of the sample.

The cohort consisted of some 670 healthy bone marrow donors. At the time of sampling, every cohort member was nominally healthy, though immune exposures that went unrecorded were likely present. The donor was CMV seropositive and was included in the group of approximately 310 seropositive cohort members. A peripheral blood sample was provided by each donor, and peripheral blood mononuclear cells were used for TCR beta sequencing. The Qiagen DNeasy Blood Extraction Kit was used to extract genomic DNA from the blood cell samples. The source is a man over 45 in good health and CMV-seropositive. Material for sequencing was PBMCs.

In nucleotide form, the sequence is TGTGCCAGCAGCTCCTTCGGAGGCAATCAGCCCCAGCATTTT. The encoded protein is CASSSFGGNQPQHF. The chain employs TRBV7-2 and TRBJ1-5; too little of a D gene remains to name it. Via the germline V gene, CDR1 is SGHTA and CDR2 FQGNSA. The CDR3 numbers 14 residues from cysteine through phenylalanine. Only CDR3 DNA is held: 42 bases, read in frame from base 1. The germline ends are 9 bases apart after V is trimmed by 4 bases and J by 2 bases.